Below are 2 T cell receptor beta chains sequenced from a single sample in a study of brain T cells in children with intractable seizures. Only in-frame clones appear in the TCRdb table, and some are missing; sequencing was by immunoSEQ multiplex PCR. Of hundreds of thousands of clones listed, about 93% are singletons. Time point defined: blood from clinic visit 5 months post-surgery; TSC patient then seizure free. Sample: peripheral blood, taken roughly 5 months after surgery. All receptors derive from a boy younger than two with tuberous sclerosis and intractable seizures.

The CDR3 protein is CAIENSYEQYF. The CDR3 nucleotides are TGTGCAATAGAGAACTCCTACGAGCAGTACTTC. This chain uses TRBV30 with TRBJ2-7; D is uncertain. Per germline, CDR1 GTSNPN and CDR2 SVGIG (reference sequence). The CDR3 sequence is 11 residues long.

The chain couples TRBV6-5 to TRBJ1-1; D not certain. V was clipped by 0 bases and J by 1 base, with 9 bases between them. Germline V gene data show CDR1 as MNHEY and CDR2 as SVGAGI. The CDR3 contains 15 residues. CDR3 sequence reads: CASSYSPVGNTEAFF. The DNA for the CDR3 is TGTGCCAGCAGTTACTCGCCGGTAGGGAACACTGAAGCTTTCTTT.